This T cell receptor beta chain was recorded in a study of T-cell memory formation after mild COVID-19. This clonotype appeared many times. From the 5' RACE reads, TCRdb called clonotypes with MiXCR, one entry per CDR3 protein. This table holds roughly 310,000 distinct CDR3 sequences, approximately 15% found once. The V and J ends lost 0 bases and 5 bases respectively, with 13 bases between them. The germline V gene encodes CDR1 LGHNA and CDR2 YSLEER. The CDR3 consists of 15 residues. The sequence was obtained from a man aged 18 to 35 who had mild COVID-19 (a few samples of this study predate the infection). Cell type and time point are not known. This chain links TRBV4-3 with TRBJ2-5, with D possibly being TRBD2 (6 bases). Specimen: PBMCs or a T cell subset sorted from them (not recorded which). This CDR3 is CASSQDWGLGETQYF. The DNA for the CDR3 is TGCGCCAGCAGCCAAGATTGGGGACTGGGGGAGACCCAGTACTTC.